Reported below is one T cell receptor beta chain. Its target is not known. This sample was included in a study of CD8+ T cells in alopecia areata. Reverse transcription of extracted RNA yielded cDNA, which provided the sequencing template. This table comes from immunoSEQ multiplex PCR, and its TCRdb copy is limited to in-frame clones, with some not included. The repertoire holds fewer than 90,000 clones, with 51% as singletons. Study observations and caveats: Lesional scalp exceeded normal scalp in clonality, especially in alopecia totalis/universalis.

With 4 bases removed from V and 7 bases from J, the gap between germline ends came to 18 bases. Germline CDR1 is SGDLS and CDR2 is YYNGEE. This CDR3 is 15 amino acids long. The study team obtained lesional scalp punch biopsies and peripheral blood from alopecia areata patients. This chain connects TRBV9 to TRBJ2-1, with D maybe TRBD2 (6 bases). The sequenced material came from NKG2D-high CD8+ T cells sorted from blood. The source is a human donor with alopecia areata. CDR3 protein: CASSSPVGGENEQFF. CDR3 sequence (DNA): TGTGCCAGCAGCTCCCCAGTGGGCGGGGAGAATGAGCAGTTCTTC.